This is a list of T cell receptor beta chains from one sample in a study of OX40 agonist ivuxolimab in advanced cancers. Sequencing was performed with immunoSEQ multiplex PCR; in TCRdb, only in-frame clones are kept and a portion is missing. In the table there are roughly 14,000 clones, around 65% of which are singletons. The sample in question was CD4+ or CD8+ T cells sorted from blood, obtained in a trial of the OX40 agonist ivuxolimab. The receptors here all came from an adult with an advanced solid tumor such as melanoma, head and neck, liver or kidney cancer. CDR3s include the opening cysteine and the closing phenylalanine or tryptophan. Each record gives: V gene, J gene, CDR3 protein.

TRBV11-2,TRBJ2-1,CASSYLAGGPSSEQFF
TRBV5-1,TRBJ2-7,CASSLQDYSYEQYF
TRBV7-9,TRBJ2-5,CASSGDWKTQYF
TRBV4-3,TRBJ2-1,CASSQDTSGVNEQFF
TRBV4-1,TRBJ2-3,CASSQEPKSTRARTDTQYF
TRBV5-6,TRBJ2-7,CASSFRVAWYEQYF
TRBV13,TRBJ1-2,CASSLVDNYGYTF
TRBV7-2,TRBJ1-2,CASSFKTGFGYTF
TRBV5-8,TRBJ2-2,CASSWGRGTGELFF
TRBV27,TRBJ2-3,CASRAGEWGTDTQYF
TRBV4-1,TRBJ2-2,CASSLRTGTGELFF
TRBV4-1,TRBJ2-1,CASSQASGAYNEQFF
TRBV6-5,TRBJ1-2,CASSGLTYGYTF
TRBV5-1,TRBJ2-1,CASSLQGSQFF
TRBV11-2,TRBJ2-5,CASSPGPRETQYF
TRBV11-2,TRBJ2-7,CASSLGTGAYEQYF
TRBV6-1,TRBJ2-2,CASSALLAGDTGELFF
TRBV6-5,TRBJ2-7,CASSYTGREQYF
TRBV4-1,TRBJ2-2,CASSIGPGPTGELFF
TRBV14,TRBJ2-2,CASRKAGGLTGELFF
TRBV6-5,TRBJ2-1,CASRISYEQFF
TRBV6-5,TRBJ1-2,CASIDQGGYYGYTF
TRBV27,TRBJ2-7,CASSRDGRGYEQYF